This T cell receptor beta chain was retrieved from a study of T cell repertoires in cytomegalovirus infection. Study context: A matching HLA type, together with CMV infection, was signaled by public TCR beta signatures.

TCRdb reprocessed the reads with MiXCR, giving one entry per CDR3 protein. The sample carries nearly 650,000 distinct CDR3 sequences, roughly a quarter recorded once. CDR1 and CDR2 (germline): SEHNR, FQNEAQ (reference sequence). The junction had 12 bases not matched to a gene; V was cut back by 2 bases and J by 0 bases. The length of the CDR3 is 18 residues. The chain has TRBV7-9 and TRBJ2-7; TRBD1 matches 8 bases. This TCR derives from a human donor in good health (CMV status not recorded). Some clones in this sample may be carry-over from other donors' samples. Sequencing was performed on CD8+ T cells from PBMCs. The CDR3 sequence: CASSLKAPLQGGSYEQYF. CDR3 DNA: TGTGCCAGCAGCTTAAAGGCCCCTTTACAGGGGGGCTCCTACGAGCAGTACTTC.